The next 14 T cell receptor beta chains were all read from a single sample in a study of blood T cell repertoires in COVID-19. Produced via immunoSEQ multiplex PCR; TCRdb's table is partial and in-frame only. Of fewer than 150,000 clones in the sample, 84% were seen once. The material sequenced was peripheral blood. The receptors here all came from a woman aged 80 or older in a cohort sampled during active or convalescent COVID-19.

V is TRBV30 and J is TRBJ1-1; D is ambiguous. Germline V gene data show CDR1 as GTSNPN and CDR2 as SVGIG (reference sequence). V gave up 0 bases and J gave up 4 bases, with 9 bases separating them. The CDR3 runs 13 residues. DNA of the CDR3: TGTGCCTGGAGTGTACAGTCACGCACTGAAGCTTTCTTT. The encoded protein is CAWSVQSRTEAFF.

V usage is TRBV19 and J usage is TRBJ1-2; D is ambiguous. CDR1 and CDR2 from the germline V gene are LNHDA and SQIVND (reference sequence). Trimming shortened V by 8 bases and J by 2 bases, and 15 bases separated the two germline ends. This CDR3 contains 14 residues. The CDR3 DNA reads TGTGCCAGTGGGGAGATTGAGAGAAACTATGGCTACACCTTC. The encoded protein is CASGEIERNYGYTF.

The chain has TRBV27 and TRBJ2-7; D is undetermined. Germline-derived CDR1 and CDR2 are MNHEY and SMNVEV (reference sequence). The CDR3 loop spans 12 amino acids. The V gene lost 4 bases and the J gene lost 3 bases, with 7 bases spanning the gap. The CDR3, as DNA: TGTGCCAGCAGTTCCCCCCTCTACGAGCAGTACGTC. Translated, it gives CASSSPLYEQYV.

This chain connects TRBV19 to TRBJ1-5, with D perhaps TRBD1 (5 bases). Trimming left V 3 bases short and J 6 bases short, with 12 bases between. The V gene's germline CDR1 is LNHDA and CDR2 SQIVND (reference sequence). The CDR3 is made up of 14 amino acids. CDR3 sequence: CASSIIGQGQPQHF. CDR3 DNA sequence: TGTGCCAGTAGTATTATCGGGCAGGGTCAGCCCCAGCATTTT.

This chain uses TRBV7-2 with TRBJ2-2; TRBD2 aligns across 9 bases. The J segment lost 6 bases and the V segment lost 4 bases, leaving 9 bases of the junction unmatched. This CDR3 spans 16 amino acids. Per germline, CDR1 SGHTA and CDR2 FQGNSA. This CDR3 is CASSSPRAGGPGELFF. For the CDR3, the DNA is TGTGCCAGCAGCTCCCCTAGGGCGGGGGGGCCCGGGGAGCTGTTTTTT.

Details on this clone: The same CDR3 can be traced to other DNA sequences in this sample. This chain connects TRBV19 to TRBJ1-1; D is perhaps TRBD1 (6 bases). V lost 4 bases and J 3 bases, leaving 9 bases between the germline ends. The CDR3 contains 13 residues. Germline CDR1 LNHDA, CDR2 SQIVND (reference sequence). The chain's CDR3 is CASSSQGYTEAFF. The CDR3, as DNA: TGTGCCAGTAGTAGTCAGGGGTACACTGAAGCTTTCTTT.

The chain has TRBV18 and TRBJ1-2; TRBD1 agrees at 7 bases. J was trimmed by 7 bases and V by 5 bases; bases with no gene match: 7. This CDR3 has 13 amino acids. Germline V gene lookup returns CDR1 KGHSH and CDR2 LQKENI. The CDR3 here is CASSTTGSSGYTF. DNA of the CDR3: TGTGCCAGCTCAACGACAGGGAGTAGTGGCTACACCTTC.

The count of this clone is one. This chain joins TRBV18 and TRBJ1-6, with D uncertain. CDR1 and CDR2 (germline): KGHSH, LQKENI. Between the trimmed V and J ends, which lost 1 base and 2 bases, there was a span of 6 bases. CDR3 length: 15 amino acids. CDR3 sequence: CASSPQETYNSPLHF. The CDR3 DNA reads as TGTGCCAGCTCACCACAGGAGACCTATAATTCACCCCTCCACTTT.

This chain connects TRBV11-3 to TRBJ2-5; 9 bases line up with TRBD2. The CDR3 contains 16 residues. In germline, CDR1 is SGHNT, CDR2 YENEEA. The V gene end was trimmed by 2 bases and the J gene end by 1 base; junction bases not matched to a gene: 5. The CDR3 sequence: CASSLRWRGGQETQYF. The CDR3, as DNA: TGTGCCAGCAGCTTACGGTGGCGGGGGGGCCAAGAGACCCAGTACTTC.

The chain combines TRBV30 with TRBJ2-1, with no clear D. Germline values: CDR1 GTSNPN, CDR2 SVGIG (reference sequence). With 2 bases removed from V and 7 bases from J, the gap between germline ends came to 9 bases. The CDR3 is 12 residues long. The CDR3 protein is CAWSSQVNEQFF. The CDR3 DNA sequence: TGTGCCTGGAGTTCCCAGGTTAATGAGCAGTTCTTC.

The rearrangement links TRBV11-2 to TRBJ2-5; D is ambiguous. Germline V CDR1 and CDR2: SGHAT, FQNNGV. V dropped 10 bases and J dropped 5 bases, with 11 bases sitting between them. This CDR3 comprises 11 residues. The CDR3 reads CATQYRETQYF. CDR3 nucleotide sequence: TGTGCCACCCAATACCGGGAGACCCAGTACTTC. Combining the CDR3 with reference TRBV11-2 and TRBJ2-5 gives the whole variable domain EAGVAQSPRYKIIEKRQSVAFWCNPISGHATLYWYQQILGQGPKLLIQFQNNGVVDDSQLPKDRFSAERLKGVDSTLKIQPAKLEDSAVYLCATQYRETQYFGPGTRLLVL.

This chain links TRBV20-1 with TRBJ1-3; 8 bases fit TRBD1. Unmatched junction bases numbered 8, after V lost 4 bases and J lost 0 bases. Germline V gene data show CDR1 as DFQATT and CDR2 as SNEGSKA (reference sequence). This CDR3 is 16 amino acids long. The CDR3 spells CSATDRGSFSGNTIYF. In DNA, the CDR3 is TGCAGTGCTACTGACAGGGGCAGTTTCTCTGGAAACACCATATATTTT.

This clone has just a few counts. The chain links TRBV7-9 to TRBJ1-2; D might be TRBD1 (5 bases). The CDR3 has 15 amino acids. V lost 1 base and J 6 bases, leaving 15 bases between the germline ends. Germline CDR1 is SEHNR and CDR2 is FQNEAQ (reference sequence). The CDR3 DNA follows: TGTGCCAGCAGCTTAGTATTGACAGTGGGTCATGGCTACACCTTC. This encodes CASSLVLTVGHGYTF.

The J gene is TRBJ2-5, the V gene TRBV18, with a weak D call TRBD1 (6 bases). Germline-derived CDR1 and CDR2 are KGHSH and LQKENI. V gave up 6 bases and J gave up 2 bases, with 10 bases separating them. The CDR3 is 13 residues long. DNA for the CDR3: TGTGCCAGCTCCCACAGGGCACAAGAGACCCAGTACTTC. This sequence encodes CASSHRAQETQYF.